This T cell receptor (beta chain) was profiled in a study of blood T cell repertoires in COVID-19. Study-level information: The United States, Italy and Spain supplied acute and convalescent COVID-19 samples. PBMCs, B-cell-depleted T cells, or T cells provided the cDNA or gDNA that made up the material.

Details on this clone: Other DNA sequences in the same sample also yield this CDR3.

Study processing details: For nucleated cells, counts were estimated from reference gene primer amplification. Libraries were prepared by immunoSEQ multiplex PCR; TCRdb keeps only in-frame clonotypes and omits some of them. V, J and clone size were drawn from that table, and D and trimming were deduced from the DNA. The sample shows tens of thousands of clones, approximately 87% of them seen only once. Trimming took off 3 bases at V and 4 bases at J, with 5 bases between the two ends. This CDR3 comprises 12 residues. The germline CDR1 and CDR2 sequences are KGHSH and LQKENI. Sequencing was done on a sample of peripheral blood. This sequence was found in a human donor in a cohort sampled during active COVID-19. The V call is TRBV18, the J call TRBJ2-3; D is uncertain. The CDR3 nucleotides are TGTGCCAGCTCACCGGCCGCAGATACGCAGTATTTT. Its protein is CASSPAADTQYF.